The clone carrying this TCR beta chain was seen a few times. Its target is unknown. TCRdb redid the calling of the 5' RACE reads with MiXCR, one entry per CDR3 protein. The repertoire holds approximately 150,000 distinct CDR3 sequences, approximately 10% seen once, with around 35% in the top ten. The sample originates from a study of T cells after yellow fever vaccination. Study-level background: Preparation of fractions with low cell numbers was performed using SMART-Seq v4 Ultra Low Input.

Study-level points and caveats: Highly abundant clonotypes carried over from the bulk population could end up in FACS-sorted repertoires as contaminants. Relatively few clonotypes were ones that appeared in both CD4 and CD8 compartments. Subsequent booster samples again held most clones from primary vaccination (96% CD4, 85% to 90% CD8).

The length of the CDR3 is 13 residues. Trimming took 7 bases from V and 6 from J, leaving 12 bases between them. The sequencing here drew on CD8+ T cells sorted from PBMCs, taken 45 days after the yellow fever booster vaccination. The rearrangement joins TRBV12-3 or TRBV12-4 to TRBJ2-2, with TRBD2 as a possible D gene (5 bases). This clonotype was obtained from a man between 18 and 29 years old who received the YFV17D yellow fever vaccine. The DNA for the CDR3 is TGTGCCAGCACCATGGGAGTTCCCGGGGAGCTGTTTTTT. This sequence encodes CASTMGVPGELFF.